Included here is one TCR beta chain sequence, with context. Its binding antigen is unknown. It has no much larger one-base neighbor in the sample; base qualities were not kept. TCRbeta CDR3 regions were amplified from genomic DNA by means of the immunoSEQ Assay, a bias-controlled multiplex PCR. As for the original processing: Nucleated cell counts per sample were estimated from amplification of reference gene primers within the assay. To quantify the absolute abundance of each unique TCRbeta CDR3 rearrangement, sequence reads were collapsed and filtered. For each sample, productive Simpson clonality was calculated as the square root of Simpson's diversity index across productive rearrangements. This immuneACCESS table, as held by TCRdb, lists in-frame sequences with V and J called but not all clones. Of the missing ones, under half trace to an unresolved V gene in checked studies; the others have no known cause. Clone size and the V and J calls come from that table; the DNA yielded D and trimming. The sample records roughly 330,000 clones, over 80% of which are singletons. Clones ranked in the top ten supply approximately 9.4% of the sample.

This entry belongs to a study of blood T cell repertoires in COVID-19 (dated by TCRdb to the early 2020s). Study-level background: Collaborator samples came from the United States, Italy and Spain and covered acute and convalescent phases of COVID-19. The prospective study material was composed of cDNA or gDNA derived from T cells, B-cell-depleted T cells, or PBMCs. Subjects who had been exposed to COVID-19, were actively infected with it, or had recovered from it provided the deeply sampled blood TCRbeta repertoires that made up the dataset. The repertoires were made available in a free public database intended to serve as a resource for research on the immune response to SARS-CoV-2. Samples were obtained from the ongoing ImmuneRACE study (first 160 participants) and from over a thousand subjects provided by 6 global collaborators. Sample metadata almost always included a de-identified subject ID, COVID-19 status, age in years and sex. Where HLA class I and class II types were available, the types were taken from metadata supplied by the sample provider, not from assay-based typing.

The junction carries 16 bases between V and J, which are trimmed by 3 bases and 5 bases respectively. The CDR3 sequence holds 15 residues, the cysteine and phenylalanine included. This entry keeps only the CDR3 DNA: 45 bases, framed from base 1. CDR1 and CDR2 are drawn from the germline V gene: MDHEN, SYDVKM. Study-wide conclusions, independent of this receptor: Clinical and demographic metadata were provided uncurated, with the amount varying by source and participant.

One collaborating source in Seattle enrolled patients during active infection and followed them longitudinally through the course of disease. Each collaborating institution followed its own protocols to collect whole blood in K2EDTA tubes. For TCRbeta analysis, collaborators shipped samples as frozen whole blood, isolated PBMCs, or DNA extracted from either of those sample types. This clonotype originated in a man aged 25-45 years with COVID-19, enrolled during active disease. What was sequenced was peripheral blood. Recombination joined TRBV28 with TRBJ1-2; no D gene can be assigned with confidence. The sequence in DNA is TGTGCCAGCAGTTTTGGGCCGATGACGACGTATGGCTACACCTTC. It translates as CASSFGPMTTYGYTF.